Given below is one T cell receptor (beta chain) in context. Its antigen is still unknown. Germline V gene sequence: CDR1 LNHNV, CDR2 YYDKDF (reference sequence). The CDR3 spans 14 residues. Total RNA input per TCR library was about 3.5 ug. TCRdb re-called the 5' RACE reads, yielding one record per CDR3 amino acid sequence without DNA. The table lists fewer than 350,000 distinct CDR3 sequences, with 2% to 2.5% in the top ten. This sample was taken from a study of monozygotic twins with inflammatory bowel disease. Study findings and constraints: Findings did not support one strong IBD-associated signal or clonotype.

This clonotype originated in a human donor with ulcerative colitis or Crohn's disease, or a healthy co-twin of an affected twin (not recorded which). The chain has TRBV15 and TRBJ1-6; TCRdb reports TRBD1, a call that lacks DNA to check it against. The specimen sequenced was blood. The CDR3: CATTSGQDNSPLHF.